This TCR beta chain was recorded in a study of radiotherapy plus CTLA-4 blockade in lung cancer. The assay was immunoSEQ multiplex PCR, and TCRdb's table has in-frame clones only and misses some. Here the sample spans about 94,000 clones, roughly 85% being singletons. In germline, CDR1 is SQVTM, CDR2 ANQGSEA. With 7 bases removed from V and 4 bases from J, the gap between germline ends came to 14 bases. The CDR3 extends over 13 amino acids. The chain carries TRBV29-1 and TRBJ2-1, with no clear D. The sequences come from peripheral blood, collected from a patient treated with radiotherapy plus ipilimumab. This TCR came from a human donor with non-small cell lung cancer that progressed on radiotherapy plus ipilimumab. CDR3 nucleotides: TGCAGCGCACAGAAACCCCTATACAATGAGCAGTTCTTC. This gives the protein CSAQKPLYNEQFF.